Below, one T cell receptor (beta chain) is given with its context. Its specific antigen is unknown. The sample holds no much larger clone one base away, and base qualities are not on file. The time point label on this specimen signifies: peripheral blood before pembrolizumab. Mismatch repair deficiency in every enrolled patient was established by polymerase chain reaction or immunohistochemistry. A few patients who responded to pembrolizumab therapy underwent TCR sequencing. The phase II trial prospectively tested pembrolizumab PD-1 blockade in advanced mismatch repair-deficient cancers regardless of tissue of origin. Peripheral blood T cell samples were serially collected before and at multiple times after PD-1 blockade was started. Blood sampling times were expressed in weeks after the first pembrolizumab dose. This record belongs to a study of PD-1 blockade in mismatch repair-deficient tumors (dated 2017 in TCRdb). Describing the broader study: The trial enrolled some 82 consecutive patients with 12 mismatch repair-deficient cancer types between late 2013 and late 2016, all previously treated and progressing. Tumor-associated T cell clones were tracked in the peripheral blood of patients responding to PD-1 blockade by deep sequencing of TCR CDR3 regions.

Findings and caveats that apply to the study as a whole: Rapid expansion after pembrolizumab followed by contraction, generally before radiologic responses, was shown by tumor-resident clones, which were often undetectable in blood before treatment.

Library preparation was by the immunoSEQ multiplex PCR assay. TCRdb limited this immuneACCESS table to in-frame rearrangements with V and J called. A share of clones is missing; checked studies link under half to unresolved V genes, and the rest is unexplained. This sample comprises about 25,000 clones, about 81% of them detected only once. The ten largest make up under 3.5% of the sample. The sequence derives from an adult with mismatch repair-deficient cancer. This sample comprised PBMCs, obtained before pembrolizumab treatment.

The CDR3 here reads CASSPFTGTGELFF. The bases are TGTGCCAGCAGCCCGTTTACAGGGACCGGGGAGCTGTTTTTT. Here the chain combines TRBV14 and TRBJ2-2, and possibly TRBD1, on 6 matching bases. Trimming takes 4 bases from V and 5 bases from J, and the germline ends sit 11 bases apart. Its CDR3 holds 14 amino acids, cysteine through phenylalanine. Solely the CDR3 DNA is kept, with 42 bases framed from the first base. CDR1 and CDR2 (SGHDN, FVKESK) derive from the germline V gene.